Below are 20 T cell receptor beta chains sequenced from a single sample in a study of T cell responses to AZD1222 COVID-19 vaccine (dated by TCRdb to the early 2020s). Library generation was performed with the immunoSEQ multiplex PCR assay. TCRdb limited this immuneACCESS table to in-frame rearrangements with V and J called. A share of clones is missing; checked studies link under half to unresolved V genes, and the rest is unexplained. The sample table holds about 170,000 clones, of which roughly nine tenths were seen once. The top ten clones comprise 1.1% of the sample. The time point label, as the study defines it: about 28 days (+/-7) after the second vaccine dose. The specimen comprised peripheral blood, sampled 28 days after the second AZD1222 dose. Receptor source: an adult who received the AZD1222 COVID-19 vaccine.

The chain has TRBV2 and TRBJ1-4; D remains unclear. V dropped 8 bases and J dropped 6 bases, with 16 bases sitting between them. Germline V gives CDR1 SNHLY, CDR2 FYNNEI. This CDR3 comprises 14 residues. The DNA for the CDR3 is TGTGCCAGCCGAAGGGAATTGGTGGATGAAAAACTGTTTTTT. Translated: CASRRELVDEKLFF.

This chain joins TRBV19 and TRBJ1-1; the match to TRBD1 covers 10 bases. Per germline, CDR1 LNHDA and CDR2 SQIVND (reference sequence). The CDR3 is made up of 14 amino acids. With 3 bases clipped from V and 4 bases from J, the junction kept 2 bases outside the gene matches. The DNA of the CDR3 is TGTGCCAGTAGTATGGGGACAGGGGTCACTGAAGCTTTCTTT. It translates to CASSMGTGVTEAFF.

The chain employs TRBV27 and TRBJ2-3, with D possibly TRBD1 on 6 matching bases. Trimming pared 5 bases from V and 2 bases from J, leaving 11 bases between. The CDR3 consists of 14 residues. CDR1 is MNHEY and CDR2 is SMNVEV in the germline V gene (reference sequence). The CDR3 DNA reads TGTGCCAGCAGTCCCCGACAGGACACAGATACGCAGTATTTT. Its translation is CASSPRQDTDTQYF.

The V call is TRBV3-1 (or the pseudogene TRBV3-2), the J call TRBJ2-3, with 8 positions matching TRBD2. The CDR3 contains 17 residues. The V gene's germline CDR1 is LGHDT and CDR2 YNNKEL (reference sequence). Losses at the gene ends were 0 bases for V and 3 bases for J; bases not matched to a gene: 8. The CDR3: CASSQDMAGGITDTQYF. The CDR3, as DNA: TGTGCCAGCAGCCAAGATATGGCGGGGGGCATAACAGATACGCAGTATTTT.

The chain has TRBV19 and TRBJ2-1, with 9 bases matching TRBD2. Trimming cost V 8 bases and J 5 bases; bases outside gene matches: 7. The CDR3 contains 14 residues. From germline, CDR1 is LNHDA and CDR2 SQIVND (reference sequence). CDR3 protein: CASVAGAKNNEQFF. In nucleotides, the CDR3 is TGTGCCAGTGTAGCGGGGGCGAAGAACAATGAGCAGTTCTTC.

The J gene is TRBJ2-2, the V gene TRBV7-2; D is undetermined. With 3 bases removed from V and 4 bases from J, the gap between germline ends came to 6 bases. The CDR3 length is 13 residues. Germline CDR1 reads SGHTA; CDR2 reads FQGNSA. Here the CDR3 DNA reads TGTGCCAGCAGCTTCACTTCCACCGGGGAGCTGTTTTTT. Protein sequence: CASSFTSTGELFF.

The chain carries TRBV3-1 (or the pseudogene TRBV3-2) and TRBJ1-3; D is uncertain. The CDR3 spans 13 residues. With 7 bases removed from V and 2 bases from J, the gap between germline ends came to 9 bases. Germline V gene sequence: CDR1 LGHDT, CDR2 YNNKEL (reference sequence). CDR3 bases: TGTGCCAGCATGTCTTCAGCTGGAAACACCATATATTTT. Its protein is CASMSSAGNTIYF.

In its sample, this clone was seen a few times. The chain has TRBV6-5 and TRBJ1-2, with a tentative D call TRBD1 (5 bases). Looked up from germline, CDR1 is MNHEY and CDR2 is SVGAGI. V lost 2 bases to trimming and J lost 4 bases, with 17 bases between them. This CDR3 has 16 residues. The CDR3 DNA reads TGTGCCAGCAGTTACCTCCCCGGGGGGGAAATCTATGGCTACACCTTC. Translating it yields CASSYLPGGEIYGYTF.

This chain joins TRBV18 and TRBJ1-1; D unclear. The CDR3 sequence is 13 residues long. Per the germline V gene, CDR1 is KGHSH and CDR2 is LQKENI. V was trimmed by 2 bases and J by 7 bases, leaving 11 bases between them. CDR3 DNA sequence: TGTGCCAGCTCACCATGGGATGACGGTGAAGCTTTCTTT. This codes for CASSPWDDGEAFF.

V and J are TRBV2 and TRBJ2-1, with TRBD2 matching 14 bases. The V gene's germline CDR1 is SNHLY and CDR2 FYNNEI. V lost 9 bases and J lost 3; bases outside the gene matches: 1. The CDR3 contains 14 residues. The CDR3: CARGTSGGYNEQFF. In nucleotides, the CDR3 is TGTGCCAGGGGGACTAGCGGGGGCTACAATGAGCAGTTCTTC.

The V gene is TRBV3-1 (or the pseudogene TRBV3-2), the J gene TRBJ2-7, with D tentatively TRBD2 (7 bases). V was trimmed by 1 base and J by 5 bases, leaving 15 bases between them. Germline-derived CDR1 and CDR2 are LGHDT and YNNKEL (reference sequence). This CDR3 has 15 residues. As DNA, the CDR3 is TGTGCCAGCAGCCAAGCAGCGCGGGGGCACGACGAGCAGTACTTC. Residues: CASSQAARGHDEQYF.

The V call is TRBV27, the J call TRBJ1-6; D is unclear. V was clipped by 5 bases and J by 2 bases, with 16 bases between them. The germline V gene encodes CDR1 MNHEY and CDR2 SMNVEV (reference sequence). This CDR3 has 17 amino acids. The CDR3 spells CASSRQRTQTYNSPLHF. For the CDR3, the DNA is TGTGCCAGCAGTAGACAACGAACACAAACCTATAATTCACCCCTCCACTTT.

The V gene is TRBV2, the J gene TRBJ1-5; D gene uncertain. Between the trimmed V and J ends, which lost 2 bases and 9 bases, there was a span of 11 bases. CDR1 and CDR2 from the germline V gene are SNHLY and FYNNEI. This CDR3 has 13 residues. CDR3 in DNA: TGTGCCAGCAGTGAATCCCCCCGGCGGCCCCAGCATTTT. Translation: CASSESPRRPQHF.

In DNA, the CDR3 is TGTGCCAGCAGTTACTCGCCCGGGACAGGGGGTGGCTACACCTTC. Translation: CASSYSPGTGGGYTF. This chain joins TRBV6-5 and TRBJ1-2, with TRBD1 identical over 11 bases. The V gene's germline CDR1 is MNHEY and CDR2 SVGAGI. This CDR3 comprises 15 residues. V lost 0 bases to trimming and J lost 7 bases; unmatched junction nucleotides: 4.

The rearrangement uses TRBV19 and TRBJ1-6; possible D gene TRBD1, 6 bases. The CDR3 is made up of 15 amino acids. The germline CDR1 and CDR2 sequences are LNHDA and SQIVND (reference sequence). Trimming cost V 5 bases and J 9 bases, with 17 bases left between them. CDR3 sequence (DNA): TGTGCCAGTAGTGAGACAGGACTGGGAGCTTCACCCCTCCACTTT. Translating gives CASSETGLGASPLHF.

The chain joins TRBV5-4 to TRBJ2-7; 8 nucleotides align to TRBD2. Germline V gene lookup returns CDR1 SGHNT and CDR2 YYREEE (reference sequence). Germline trimming cut 10 bases from V and 2 bases from J; bases unmatched to any gene: 14. This CDR3 is built from 15 residues. This chain's CDR3 is CAGTMGGGTTYEQYF. The CDR3 nucleotides read TGTGCCGGCACCATGGGCGGGGGGACGACCTACGAGCAGTACTTC.

V and J are TRBV18 and TRBJ2-3; TRBD2 matches 13 bases. Germline CDR1 reads KGHSH; CDR2 reads LQKENI. The J segment lost 0 bases and the V segment lost 0 bases, leaving 0 bases of the junction unmatched. The CDR3 covers 17 residues. CDR3 loop: CASSPPGLAGSTDTQYF. The CDR3 coding sequence is TGTGCCAGCTCACCACCGGGACTAGCGGGGAGCACAGATACGCAGTATTTT.

The rearrangement joins TRBV19 to TRBJ1-3; TRBD1 might be the D (5 bases). V lost 5 bases to trimming and J lost 2 bases, with 13 bases between them. CDR1 is LNHDA and CDR2 is SQIVND in the germline V gene (reference sequence). There are 15 residues in the CDR3. The CDR3 protein is CASSVGAQPGNTIYF. Here the CDR3 DNA reads TGTGCCAGTAGTGTTGGGGCCCAGCCTGGAAACACCATATATTTT.

This clone appeared a single time. The rearrangement uses TRBV6-5 and TRBJ2-5; perhaps TRBD2 as D (6 bases). Trimming removed 10 bases at V and 10 bases at J, with 28 bases between. CDR1 and CDR2 (germline): MNHEY, SVGAGI. This CDR3 is 15 amino acids long. The CDR3 is CATIGSGGYEEDQYF. The CDR3 bases are TGTGCCACCATCGGGAGTGGGGGTTATGAGGAGGACCAGTACTTC.

The V call is TRBV7-8, the J call TRBJ2-7; tentatively, D is TRBD2 (5 bases). The CDR3 has 13 residues. V gave up 8 bases and J gave up 1 base, with 12 bases separating them. Germline V gene sequence: CDR1 SGHVS, CDR2 FQNEAQ. The CDR3 reads CASYNPGSYEQYF. CDR3 nucleotides: TGTGCCAGCTACAATCCGGGGTCCTACGAGCAGTACTTC.